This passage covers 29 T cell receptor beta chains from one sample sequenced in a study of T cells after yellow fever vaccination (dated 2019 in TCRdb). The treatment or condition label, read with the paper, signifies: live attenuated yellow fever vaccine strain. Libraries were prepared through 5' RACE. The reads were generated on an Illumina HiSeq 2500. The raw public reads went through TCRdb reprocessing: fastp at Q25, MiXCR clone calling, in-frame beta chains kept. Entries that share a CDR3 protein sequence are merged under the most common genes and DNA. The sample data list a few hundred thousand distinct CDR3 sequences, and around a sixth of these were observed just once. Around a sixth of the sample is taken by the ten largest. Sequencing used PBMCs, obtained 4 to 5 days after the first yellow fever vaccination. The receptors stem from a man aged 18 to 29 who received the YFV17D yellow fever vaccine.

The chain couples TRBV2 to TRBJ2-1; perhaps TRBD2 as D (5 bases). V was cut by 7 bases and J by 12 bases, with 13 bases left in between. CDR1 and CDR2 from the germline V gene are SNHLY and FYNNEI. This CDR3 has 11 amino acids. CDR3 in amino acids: CASTFGNRQFF. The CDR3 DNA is TGTGCCAGCACCTTCGGGAACCGGCAGTTCTTC. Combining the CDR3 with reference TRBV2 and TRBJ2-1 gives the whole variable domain EPEVTQTPSHQVTQMGQEVILRCVPISNHLYFYWYRQILGQKVEFLVSFYNNEISEKSEIFDDQFSVERPDGSNFTLKIRSTKLEDSAMYFCASTFGNRQFFGPGTRLTVL.

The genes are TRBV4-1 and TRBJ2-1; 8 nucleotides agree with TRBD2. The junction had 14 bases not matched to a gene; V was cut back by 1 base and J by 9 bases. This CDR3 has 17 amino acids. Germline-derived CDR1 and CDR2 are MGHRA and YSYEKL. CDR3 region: CASSQGESAGAEGEQFF. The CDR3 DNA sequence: TGCGCCAGCAGCCAAGGGGAGTCAGCGGGGGCCGAAGGTGAGCAGTTCTTC.

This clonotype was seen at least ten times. CDR3 sequence: CASSLTSGSSYEQYF. The CDR3 DNA reads as TGTGCCAGCAGCTTGACTAGCGGAAGCTCCTACGAGCAGTACTTC. This chain joins TRBV5-6 and TRBJ2-7; TRBD2 agrees at 8 bases. There are 15 residues in the CDR3. The germline gives CDR1 SGHDT, CDR2 YYEEEE. With 1 base clipped from V and 0 bases from J, the junction kept 3 bases outside the gene matches.

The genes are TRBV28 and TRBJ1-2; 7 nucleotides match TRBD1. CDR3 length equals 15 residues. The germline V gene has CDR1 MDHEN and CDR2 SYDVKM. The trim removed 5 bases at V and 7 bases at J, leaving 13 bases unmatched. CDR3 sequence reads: CASSRETGNFRGYTF. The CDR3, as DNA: TGTGCCAGCAGTAGAGAGACAGGGAACTTTCGTGGCTACACCTTC.

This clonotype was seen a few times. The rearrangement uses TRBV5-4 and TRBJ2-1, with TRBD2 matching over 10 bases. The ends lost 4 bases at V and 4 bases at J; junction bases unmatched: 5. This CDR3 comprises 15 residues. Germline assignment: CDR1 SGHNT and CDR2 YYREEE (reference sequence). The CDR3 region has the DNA TGTGCCAGCAGCAACCTAGCGGGGGAGTACAATGAGCAGTTCTTC. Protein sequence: CASSNLAGEYNEQFF. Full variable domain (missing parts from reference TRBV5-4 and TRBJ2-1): ETGVTQSPTHLIKTRGQQVTLRCSSQSGHNTVSWYQQALGQGPQFIFQYYREEENGRGNFPPRFSGLQFPNYSSELNVNALELDDSALYLCASSNLAGEYNEQFFGPGTRLTVL.

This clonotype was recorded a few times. CDR3 sequence: CATSRDLGQGYEQYF. In DNA form, the CDR3 reads TGTGCCACCAGCAGAGATTTGGGACAGGGCTACGAGCAGTACTTC. V is TRBV15 and J is TRBJ2-7, with 9 bases matching TRBD1. Germline-derived CDR1 and CDR2 are LNHNV and YYDKDF (reference sequence). The CDR3 spans 15 residues. Losses at the gene ends were 0 bases for V and 3 bases for J; bases not matched to a gene: 3. The full variable domain, in which reference TRBV15 and TRBJ2-7 provide the parts outside the CDR3, is DAMVIQNPRYQVTQFGKPVTLSCSQTLNHNVMYWYQQKSSQAPKLLFHYYDKDFNNEADTPDNFQSRRPNTSFCFLDIRSPGLGDTAMYLCATSRDLGQGYEQYFGPGTRLTVT.

CDR3 sequence (DNA): TGCAGCGTTGAGGCGGCTGGGACGATCCCCCTTGGCTACACCTTC. Translation gives CSVEAAGTIPLGYTF. V gene TRBV29-1 combines with J gene TRBJ1-2; possibly TRBD1 for D (5 bases). Germline V lookup: CDR1 SQVTM, CDR2 ANQGSEA. The CDR3 runs to 15 residues. Between the trimmed V and J ends, which lost 3 bases and 7 bases, there was a span of 21 bases.

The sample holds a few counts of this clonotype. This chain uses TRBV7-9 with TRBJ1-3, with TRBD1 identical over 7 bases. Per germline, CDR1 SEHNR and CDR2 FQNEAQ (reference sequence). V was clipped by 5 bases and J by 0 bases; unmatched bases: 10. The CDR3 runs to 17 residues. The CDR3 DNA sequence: TGTGCCAGCAGCCAGAGAACGGGACAGAGCTCTGGAAACACCATATATTTT. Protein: CASSQRTGQSSGNTIYF.

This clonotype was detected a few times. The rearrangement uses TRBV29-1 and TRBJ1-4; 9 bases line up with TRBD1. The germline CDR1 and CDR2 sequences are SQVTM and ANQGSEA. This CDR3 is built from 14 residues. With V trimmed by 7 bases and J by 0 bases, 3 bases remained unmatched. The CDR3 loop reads CSGQGGTTNEKLFF. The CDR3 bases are TGCAGCGGACAGGGGGGAACAACTAATGAAAAACTGTTTTTT. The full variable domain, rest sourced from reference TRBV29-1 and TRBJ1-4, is SAVISQKPSRDICQRGTSLTIQCQVDSQVTMMFWYRQQPGQSLTLIATANQGSEATYESGFVIDKFPISRPNLTFSTLTVSNMSPEDSSIYLCSGQGGTTNEKLFFGSGTQLSVL.

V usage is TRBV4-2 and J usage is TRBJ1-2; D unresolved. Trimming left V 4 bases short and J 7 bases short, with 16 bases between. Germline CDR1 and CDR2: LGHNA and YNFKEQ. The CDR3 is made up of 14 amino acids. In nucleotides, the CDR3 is TGTGCCAGCAGCCTCCGGTCCCTCCGGTCTGGCTACACCTTC. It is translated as CASSLRSLRSGYTF.

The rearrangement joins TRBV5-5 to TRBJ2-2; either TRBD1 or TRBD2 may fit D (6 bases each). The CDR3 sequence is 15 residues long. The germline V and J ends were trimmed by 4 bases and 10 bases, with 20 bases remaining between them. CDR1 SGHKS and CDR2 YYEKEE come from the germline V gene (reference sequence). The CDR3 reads CASSPKGGLGAELFF. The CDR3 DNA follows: TGTGCCAGCAGCCCGAAGGGGGGTCTGGGAGCGGAGCTGTTTTTT.

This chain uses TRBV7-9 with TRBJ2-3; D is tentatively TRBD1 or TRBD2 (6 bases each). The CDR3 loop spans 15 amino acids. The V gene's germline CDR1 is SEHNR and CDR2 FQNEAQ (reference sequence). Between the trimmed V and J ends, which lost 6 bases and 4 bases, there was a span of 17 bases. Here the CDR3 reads CASRAHGGASDTQYF. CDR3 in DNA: TGTGCCAGCAGGGCCCACGGGGGCGCGTCAGATACGCAGTATTTT.

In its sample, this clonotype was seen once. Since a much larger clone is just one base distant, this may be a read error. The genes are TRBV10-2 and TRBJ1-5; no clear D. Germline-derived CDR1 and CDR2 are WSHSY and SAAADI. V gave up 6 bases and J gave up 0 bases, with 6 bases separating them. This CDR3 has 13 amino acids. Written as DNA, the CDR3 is TGCGCCAGCAGACAGTATAGCAATCAGCCCCAGCATTTT. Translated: CASRQYSNQPQHF.

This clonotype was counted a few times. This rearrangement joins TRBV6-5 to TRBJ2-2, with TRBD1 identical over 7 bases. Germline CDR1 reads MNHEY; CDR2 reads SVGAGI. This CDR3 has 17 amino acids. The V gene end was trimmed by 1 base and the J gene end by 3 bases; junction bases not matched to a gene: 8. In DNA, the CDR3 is TGTGCCAGCAGTTACTACCCCCAGGGGGTCGACACCGGGGAGCTGTTTTTT. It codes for CASSYYPQGVDTGELFF.

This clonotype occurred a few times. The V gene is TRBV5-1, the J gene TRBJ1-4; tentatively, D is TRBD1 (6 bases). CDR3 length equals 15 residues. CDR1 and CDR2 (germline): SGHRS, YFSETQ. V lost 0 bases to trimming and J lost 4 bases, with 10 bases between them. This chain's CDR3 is CASSLGGQFNEKLFF. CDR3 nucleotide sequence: TGCGCCAGCAGCTTGGGAGGACAGTTTAATGAAAAACTGTTTTTT.

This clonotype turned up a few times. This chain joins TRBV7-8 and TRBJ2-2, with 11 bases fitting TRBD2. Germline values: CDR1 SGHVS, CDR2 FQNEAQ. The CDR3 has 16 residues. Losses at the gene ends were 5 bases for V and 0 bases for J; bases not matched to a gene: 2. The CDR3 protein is CASSRLAGPNTGELFF. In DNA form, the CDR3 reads TGTGCCAGCAGCCGACTAGCGGGGCCGAACACCGGGGAGCTGTTTTTT.

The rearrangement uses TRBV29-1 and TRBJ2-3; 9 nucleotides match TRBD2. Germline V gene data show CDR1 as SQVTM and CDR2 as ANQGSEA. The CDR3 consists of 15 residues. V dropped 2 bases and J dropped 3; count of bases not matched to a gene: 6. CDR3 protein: CSVESVAGVTDTQYF. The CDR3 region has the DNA TGCAGCGTTGAATCGGTAGCGGGGGTGACAGATACGCAGTATTTT.

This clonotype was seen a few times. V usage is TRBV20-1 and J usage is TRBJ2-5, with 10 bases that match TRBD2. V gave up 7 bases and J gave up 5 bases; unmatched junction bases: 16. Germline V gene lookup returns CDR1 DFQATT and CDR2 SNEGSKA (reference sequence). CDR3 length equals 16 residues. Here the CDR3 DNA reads TGCAGTGTTTCAAACCTCCCGGGACTAGCGTCGGAGACCCAGTACTTC. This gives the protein CSVSNLPGLASETQYF.

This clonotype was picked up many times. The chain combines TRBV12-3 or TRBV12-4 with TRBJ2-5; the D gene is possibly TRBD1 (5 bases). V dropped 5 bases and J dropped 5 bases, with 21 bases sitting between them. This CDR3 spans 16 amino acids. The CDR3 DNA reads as TGTGCCAGCAGTCAAAATTCAGGGTACTTTCGGGAGACCCAGTACTTC. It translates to CASSQNSGYFRETQYF.

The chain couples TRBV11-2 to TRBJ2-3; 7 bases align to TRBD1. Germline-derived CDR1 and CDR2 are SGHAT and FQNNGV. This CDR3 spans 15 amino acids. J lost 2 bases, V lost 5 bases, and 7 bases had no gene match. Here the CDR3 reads CASSNRGILTDTQYF. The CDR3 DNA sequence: TGTGCCAGCAGCAACAGGGGAATACTCACAGATACGCAGTATTTT.

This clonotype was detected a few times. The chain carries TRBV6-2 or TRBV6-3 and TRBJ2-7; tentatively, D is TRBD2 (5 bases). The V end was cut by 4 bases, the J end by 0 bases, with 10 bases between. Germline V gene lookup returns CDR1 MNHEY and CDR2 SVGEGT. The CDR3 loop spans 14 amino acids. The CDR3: CASSWTPSSYEQYV. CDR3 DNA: TGTGCCAGCAGTTGGACTCCCAGCTCCTACGAGCAGTACGTC.

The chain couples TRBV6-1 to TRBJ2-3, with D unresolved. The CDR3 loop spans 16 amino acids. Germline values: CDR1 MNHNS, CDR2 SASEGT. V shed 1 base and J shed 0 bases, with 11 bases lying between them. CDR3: CASSEDSYSSTDTQYF. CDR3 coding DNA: TGTGCCAGCAGTGAAGACTCCTATTCTAGCACAGATACGCAGTATTTT.

The chain's CDR3 is CASSLRRGAETQYF. The CDR3 nucleotides read TGCGCCAGCAGCTTGAGGCGGGGGGCGGAGACCCAGTACTTC. The J gene is TRBJ2-5, the V gene TRBV5-1, with 8 bases identical to TRBD2. The CDR3 totals 14 residues. Trimming cost V 1 base and J 5 bases; bases outside gene matches: 4. Germline lookup yields CDR1 SGHRS and CDR2 YFSETQ.

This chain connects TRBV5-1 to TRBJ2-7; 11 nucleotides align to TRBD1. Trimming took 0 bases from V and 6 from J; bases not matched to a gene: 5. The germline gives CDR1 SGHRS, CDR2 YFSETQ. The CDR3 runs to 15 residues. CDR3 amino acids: CASSLGGTGGSEQYF. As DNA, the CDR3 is TGCGCCAGCAGCTTGGGAGGGACAGGGGGTTCCGAGCAGTACTTC.

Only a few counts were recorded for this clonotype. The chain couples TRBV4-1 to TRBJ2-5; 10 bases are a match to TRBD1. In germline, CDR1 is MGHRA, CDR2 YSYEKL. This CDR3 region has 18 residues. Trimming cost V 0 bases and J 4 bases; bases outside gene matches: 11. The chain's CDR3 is CASSQDSLDRGARETQYF. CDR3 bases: TGCGCCAGCAGCCAAGATTCGTTGGACAGGGGGGCCAGAGAGACCCAGTACTTC.

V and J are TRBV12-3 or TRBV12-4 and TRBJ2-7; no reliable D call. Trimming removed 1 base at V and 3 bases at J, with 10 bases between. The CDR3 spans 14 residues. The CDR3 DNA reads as TGTGCCAGCAGTTTAGGCCGTGCCGGCTACGAGCAGTACTTC. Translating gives CASSLGRAGYEQYF.

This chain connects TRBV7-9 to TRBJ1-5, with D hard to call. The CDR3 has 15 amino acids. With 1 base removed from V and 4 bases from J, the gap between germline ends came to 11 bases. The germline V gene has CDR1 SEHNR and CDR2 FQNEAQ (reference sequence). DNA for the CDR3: TGTGCCAGCAGCTTAGAACCAGGCTTAAATCAGCCCCAGCATTTT. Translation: CASSLEPGLNQPQHF.

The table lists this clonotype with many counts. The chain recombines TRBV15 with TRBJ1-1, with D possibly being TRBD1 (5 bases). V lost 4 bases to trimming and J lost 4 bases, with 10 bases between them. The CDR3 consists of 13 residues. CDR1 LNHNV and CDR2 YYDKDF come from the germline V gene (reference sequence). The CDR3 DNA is TGTGCCACCAGCACTGATGGGGGCACTGAAGCTTTCTTT. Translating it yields CATSTDGGTEAFF.

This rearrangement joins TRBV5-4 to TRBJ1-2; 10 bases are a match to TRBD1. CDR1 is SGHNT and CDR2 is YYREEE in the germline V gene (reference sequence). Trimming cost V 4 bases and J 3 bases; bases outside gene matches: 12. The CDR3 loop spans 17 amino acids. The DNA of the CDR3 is TGTGCCAGCAGCGCCCTTATGACAGGGGGCTTAGACTATGGCTACACCTTC. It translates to CASSALMTGGLDYGYTF. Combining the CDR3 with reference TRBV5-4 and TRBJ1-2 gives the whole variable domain ETGVTQSPTHLIKTRGQQVTLRCSSQSGHNTVSWYQQALGQGPQFIFQYYREEENGRGNFPPRFSGLQFPNYSSELNVNALELDDSALYLCASSALMTGGLDYGYTFGSGTRLTVV.